One T cell receptor beta chain is described in this entry. Other DNA sequences in the sample encode the same CDR3. This specimen belongs to a study of shared clonotypes between healthy human individuals. The CDR3 totals 13 residues. V lost 2 bases and J 4 bases, leaving 7 bases between the germline ends. The germline V gene encodes CDR1 SGHRS and CDR2 YFSETQ. Sequencing used immunoSEQ multiplex PCR; TCRdb keeps in-frame clones, though not all of them. The sample lists roughly 700,000 clones; 74% were seen once. Specimen: memory CD4+ T cells sorted from blood. The subset here: CD45RA-negative fraction. The chain couples TRBV5-1 to TRBJ1-5, with D unclear. The TCR comes from a woman aged 25 to 39 in good health. The CDR3 DNA sequence: TGCGCCAGCAGCTTTGGCGGGAATCAGCCCCAGCATTTT. The encoded protein is CASSFGGNQPQHF.